This T cell receptor (beta chain) was sequenced during a study of T cells in Graves' hyperthyroidism and ophthalmopathy. The study collected blood at first hyperthyroidism diagnosis, before any ophthalmopathy symptoms arose. V gave up 5 bases and J gave up 5 bases, with 15 bases separating them. Germline V gene sequence: CDR1 SGHAT, CDR2 FQDESV (reference sequence). This CDR3 comprises 14 residues. This clonotype has ten or more counts. Its antigen remains unknown. RNA transcripts yielded amplified TCR beta CDR3 regions. The HTBI primer set served for first-round RT-PCR of the TCR CDR3. Each CDR3 protein gets one entry after TCRdb re-called the multiplex PCR reads with MiXCR. The sample includes fewer than 400,000 distinct CDR3 sequences, less than 20% of them seen just once. Findings and caveats of the study: The model forecast ophthalmopathy, anticipating it by a median around 6.5 months before onset.

The sequence came from a woman in her late teens or twenties with Graves' hyperthyroidism that later progressed to Graves' ophthalmopathy. The chain uses TRBV11-1 and TRBJ1-1; D might be TRBD1 (6 bases). Sequences were obtained from blood. The DNA of the CDR3 is TGTGCCAGCAGCATCTACAGGGTCGGGACTGAAGCTTTCTTT. Translation gives CASSIYRVGTEAFF.